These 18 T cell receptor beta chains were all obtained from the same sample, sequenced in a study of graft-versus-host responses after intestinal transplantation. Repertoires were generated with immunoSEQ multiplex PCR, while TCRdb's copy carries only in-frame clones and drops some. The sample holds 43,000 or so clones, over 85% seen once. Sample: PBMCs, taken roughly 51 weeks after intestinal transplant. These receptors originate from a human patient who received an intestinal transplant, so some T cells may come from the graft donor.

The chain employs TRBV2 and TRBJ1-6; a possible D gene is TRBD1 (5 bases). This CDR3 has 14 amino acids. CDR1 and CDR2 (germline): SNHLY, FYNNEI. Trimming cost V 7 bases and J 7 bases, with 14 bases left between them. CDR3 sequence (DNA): TGTGCCAGCATGGGAAGAGGGGAGAATTCACCCCTCCACTTT. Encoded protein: CASMGRGENSPLHF.

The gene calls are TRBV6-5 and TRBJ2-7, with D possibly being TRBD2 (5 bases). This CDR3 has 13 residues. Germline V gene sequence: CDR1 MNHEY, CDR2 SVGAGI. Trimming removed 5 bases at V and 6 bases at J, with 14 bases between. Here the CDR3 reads CASSDEGLGEQYF. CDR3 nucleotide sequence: TGTGCCAGCAGTGACGAAGGACTCGGCGAGCAGTACTTC.

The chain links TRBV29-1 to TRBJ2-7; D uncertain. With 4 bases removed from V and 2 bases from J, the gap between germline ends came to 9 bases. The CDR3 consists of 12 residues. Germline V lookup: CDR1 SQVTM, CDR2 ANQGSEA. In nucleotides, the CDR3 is TGCAGCGTTGTGCCGGACCCCTACGAGCAGTACTTC. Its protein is CSVVPDPYEQYF.

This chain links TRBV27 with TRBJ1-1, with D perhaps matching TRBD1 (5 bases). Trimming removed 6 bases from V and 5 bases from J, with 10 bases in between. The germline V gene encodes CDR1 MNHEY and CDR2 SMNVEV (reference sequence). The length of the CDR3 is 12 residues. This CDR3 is CASRGEGTEAFF. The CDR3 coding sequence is TGTGCCAGCAGGGGGGAAGGAACTGAAGCTTTCTTT.

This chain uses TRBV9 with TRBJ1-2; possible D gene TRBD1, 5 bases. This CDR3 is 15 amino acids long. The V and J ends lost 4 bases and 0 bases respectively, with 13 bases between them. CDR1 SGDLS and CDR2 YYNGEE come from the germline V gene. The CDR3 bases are TGTGCCAGCAGCAACAACAGGTTAGCTAACTATGGCTACACCTTC. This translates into CASSNNRLANYGYTF. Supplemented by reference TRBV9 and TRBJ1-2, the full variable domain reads DSGVTQTPKHLITATGQRVTLRCSPRSGDLSVYWYQQSLDQGLQFLIQYYNGEERAKGNILERFSAQQFPDLHSELNLSSLELGDSALYFCASSNNRLANYGYTFGSGTRLTVV.

The DNA of the CDR3 is TGTGCCAGCAGTAAGGGACTCGTGGACACCGGGGAGCTGTTTTTT. Its protein product is CASSKGLVDTGELFF. The chain has TRBV6-5 and TRBJ2-2, with D perhaps matching TRBD2 (6 bases). V gave up 5 bases and J gave up 3 bases, with 13 bases separating them. The V gene's germline CDR1 is MNHEY and CDR2 SVGAGI. The CDR3 sequence is 15 residues long.

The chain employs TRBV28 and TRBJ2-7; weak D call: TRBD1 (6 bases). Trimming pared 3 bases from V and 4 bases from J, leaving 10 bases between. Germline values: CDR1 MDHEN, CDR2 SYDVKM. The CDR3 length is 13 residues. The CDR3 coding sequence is TGTGCCAGCAGTTTGACAGGAAATTACGAGCAGTACTTC. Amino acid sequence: CASSLTGNYEQYF.

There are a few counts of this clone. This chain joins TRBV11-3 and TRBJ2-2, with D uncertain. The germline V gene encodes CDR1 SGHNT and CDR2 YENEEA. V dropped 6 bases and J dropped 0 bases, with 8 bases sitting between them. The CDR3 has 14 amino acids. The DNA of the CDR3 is TGTGCCAGCAGTCCCGAAACGAACACCGGGGAGCTGTTTTTT. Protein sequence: CASSPETNTGELFF. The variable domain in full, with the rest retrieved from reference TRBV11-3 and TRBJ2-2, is EAGVVQSPRYKIIEKKQPVAFWCNPISGHNTLYWYLQNLGQGPELLIRYENEEAVDDSQLPKDRFSAERLKGVDSTLKIQPAELGDSAVYLCASSPETNTGELFFGEGSRLTVL.

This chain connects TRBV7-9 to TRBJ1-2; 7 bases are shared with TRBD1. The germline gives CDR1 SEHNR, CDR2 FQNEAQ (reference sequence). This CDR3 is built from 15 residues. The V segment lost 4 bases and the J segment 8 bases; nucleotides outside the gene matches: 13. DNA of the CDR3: TGTGCCAGCAGCTCGTATGACAGGGAAGAAGAAGGCTACACCTTC. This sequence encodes CASSSYDREEEGYTF.

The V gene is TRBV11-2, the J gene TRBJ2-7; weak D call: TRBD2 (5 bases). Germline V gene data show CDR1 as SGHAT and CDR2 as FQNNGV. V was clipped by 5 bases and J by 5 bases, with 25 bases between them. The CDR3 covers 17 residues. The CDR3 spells CASSPIRRRQAEHEQYF. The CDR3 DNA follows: TGTGCCAGCAGCCCGATTAGGCGGAGGCAGGCGGAGCACGAGCAGTACTTC. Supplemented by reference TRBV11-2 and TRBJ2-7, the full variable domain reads EAGVAQSPRYKIIEKRQSVAFWCNPISGHATLYWYQQILGQGPKLLIQFQNNGVVDDSQLPKDRFSAERLKGVDSTLKIQPAKLEDSAVYLCASSPIRRRQAEHEQYFGPGTRLTVT.

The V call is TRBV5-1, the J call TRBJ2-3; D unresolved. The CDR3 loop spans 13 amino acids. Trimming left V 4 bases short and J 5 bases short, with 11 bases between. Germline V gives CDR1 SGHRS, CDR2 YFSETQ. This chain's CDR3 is CASSDVPEDTQYF. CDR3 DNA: TGCGCCAGCAGCGATGTTCCGGAAGATACGCAGTATTTT.

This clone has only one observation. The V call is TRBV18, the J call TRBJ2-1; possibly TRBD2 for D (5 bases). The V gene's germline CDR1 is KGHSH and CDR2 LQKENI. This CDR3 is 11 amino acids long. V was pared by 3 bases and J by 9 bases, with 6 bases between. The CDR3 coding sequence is TGTGCCAGCTCACCCCGGGGTGAGCAGTTCTTC. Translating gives CASSPRGEQFF. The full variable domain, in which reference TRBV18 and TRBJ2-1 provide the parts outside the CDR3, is NAGVMQNPRHLVRRRGQEARLRCSPMKGHSHVYWYRQLPEEGLKFMVYLQKENIIDESGMPKERFSAEFPKEGPSILRIQQVVRGDSAAYFCASSPRGEQFFGPGTRLTVL.

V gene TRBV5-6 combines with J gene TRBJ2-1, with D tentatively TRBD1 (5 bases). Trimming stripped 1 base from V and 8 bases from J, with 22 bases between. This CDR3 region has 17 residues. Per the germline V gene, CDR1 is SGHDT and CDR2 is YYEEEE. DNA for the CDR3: TGTGCCAGCAGCTTGTCGTTTCTATTGTCCAGGGCGGATGAGCAGTTCTTC. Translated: CASSLSFLLSRADEQFF.

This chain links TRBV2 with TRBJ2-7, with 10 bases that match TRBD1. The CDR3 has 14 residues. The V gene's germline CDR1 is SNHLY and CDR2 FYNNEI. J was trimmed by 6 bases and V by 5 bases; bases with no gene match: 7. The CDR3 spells CASSSRDRGGEQYF. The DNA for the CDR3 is TGTGCCAGCAGTTCCCGGGACAGGGGTGGCGAGCAGTACTTC.

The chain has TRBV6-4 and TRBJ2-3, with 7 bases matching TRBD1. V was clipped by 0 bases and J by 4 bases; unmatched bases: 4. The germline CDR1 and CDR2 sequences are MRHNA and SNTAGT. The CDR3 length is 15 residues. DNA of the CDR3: TGTGCCAGCAGTGACTCCCCTACAGGGGCAGATACGCAGTATTTT. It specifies CASSDSPTGADTQYF.

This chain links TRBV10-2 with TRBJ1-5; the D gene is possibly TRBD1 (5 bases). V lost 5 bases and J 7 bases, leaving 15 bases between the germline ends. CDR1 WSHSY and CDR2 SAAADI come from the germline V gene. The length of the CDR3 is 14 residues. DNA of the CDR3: TGCGCCAGCAGTTTTTCCAGGGAGGAACAGCCCCAGCATTTT. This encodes CASSFSREEQPQHF.

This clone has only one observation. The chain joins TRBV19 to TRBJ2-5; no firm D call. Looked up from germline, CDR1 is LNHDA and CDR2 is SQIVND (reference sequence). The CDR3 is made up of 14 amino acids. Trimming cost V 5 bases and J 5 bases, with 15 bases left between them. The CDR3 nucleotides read TGTGCCAGTAGTGTACGGATGATGGGGGAGACCCAGTACTTC. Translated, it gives CASSVRMMGETQYF.

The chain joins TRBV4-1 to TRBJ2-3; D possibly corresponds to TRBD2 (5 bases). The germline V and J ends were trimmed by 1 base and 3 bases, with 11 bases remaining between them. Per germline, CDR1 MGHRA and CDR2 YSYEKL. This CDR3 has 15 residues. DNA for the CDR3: TGCGCCAGCAGCCAAGCCCGGGGTGAAACAGATACGCAGTATTTT. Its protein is CASSQARGETDTQYF.